A single sample is the source of the 15 T cell receptor beta chains below, sequenced in a study of beta chain features in type 1 diabetes. General study points: TCRB CDR3s from Type 1 diabetes patients were moderately but significantly shorter in all four CD4+ subsets.

Their specific antigens are unknown. Reverse transcribing all isolated RNA meant expressed TCRB transcripts were sequenced. Generated by immunoSEQ multiplex PCR, the TCRdb table keeps only in-frame clones and is missing some. Among roughly 730,000 clones listed, around 15% were seen once. Sequencing input: naive CD4+ T cells from blood. These receptors originate from a man younger than 35 with type 1 diabetes.

V gene TRBV4-1 combines with J gene TRBJ1-1; 8 bases fit TRBD1. Germline loops: CDR1 MGHRA, CDR2 YSYEKL. The ends lost 3 bases at V and 4 bases at J; junction bases unmatched: 1. The CDR3 contains 13 residues. CDR3 bases: TGCGCCAGCAGCCACACAGGGGGCACTGAAGCTTTCTTT. Amino acid sequence: CASSHTGGTEAFF.

This clone appeared a few times. The chain couples TRBV5-1 to TRBJ1-6, with D possibly matching TRBD1 (5 bases). Germline lookup yields CDR1 SGHRS and CDR2 YFSETQ. V lost 4 bases and J lost 13, with 18 bases in between. The CDR3 consists of 14 residues. The CDR3 region is CASSRGEGTSPLHF. CDR3 coding DNA: TGCGCCAGCAGCCGGGGTGAGGGGACGAGCCCCCTCCACTTT.

The table lists this clone with a few counts. The chain employs TRBV11-3 and TRBJ2-1, with TRBD2 as a possible D gene (5 bases). The CDR3 covers 14 residues. V gave up 3 bases and J gave up 4 bases, with 10 bases separating them. Per germline, CDR1 SGHNT and CDR2 YENEEA. The CDR3, as DNA: TGTGCCAGCAGCTTTGAGGAGGAGTACAATGAGCAGTTCTTC. Translating gives CASSFEEEYNEQFF.

The chain couples TRBV30 to TRBJ2-3, with D perhaps TRBD1 (6 bases). The V end was cut by 3 bases, the J end by 1 base, with 17 bases between. This CDR3 spans 16 amino acids. Germline CDR1 is GTSNPN and CDR2 is SVGIG (reference sequence). The CDR3 protein is CAWSDQGPFGTDTQYF. The CDR3 nucleotides read TGTGCCTGGAGCGATCAGGGGCCTTTTGGCACAGATACGCAGTATTTT.

The chain couples TRBV6-6 to TRBJ2-7, with a weak D call TRBD2 (5 bases). The CDR3 length is 11 residues. Germline V gene sequence: CDR1 MNHNY, CDR2 SVGAGI (reference sequence). V lost 10 bases to trimming and J lost 3 bases, with 10 bases between them. The CDR3 is CATRRDYEQYF. For the CDR3, the DNA is TGTGCCACCCGCCGGGACTACGAGCAGTACTTC.

The V and J genes are TRBV7-2 and TRBJ1-2; D unresolved. In germline, CDR1 is SGHTA, CDR2 FQGNSA. This CDR3 has 13 amino acids. Trimming removed 5 bases from V and 4 bases from J, with 11 bases in between. The CDR3 reads CASSQQAIYGYTF. The CDR3 region has the DNA TGTGCCAGCAGCCAGCAGGCCATCTATGGCTACACCTTC.

V usage is TRBV5-4 and J usage is TRBJ2-7; TRBD1 is a possible D gene (6 bases). From germline, CDR1 is SGHNT and CDR2 YYREEE (reference sequence). V lost 3 bases to trimming and J lost 0 bases, with 13 bases between them. This CDR3 region has 15 residues. CDR3 sequence reads: CASSWGQVSSYEQYF. The CDR3 DNA follows: TGTGCCAGCAGCTGGGGACAAGTGAGCTCCTACGAGCAGTACTTC.

The rearrangement joins TRBV29-1 to TRBJ1-2; D is possibly TRBD1 (6 bases). The length of the CDR3 is 15 residues. Trimming pared 7 bases from V and 3 bases from J, leaving 21 bases between. CDR1 is SQVTM and CDR2 is ANQGSEA in the germline V gene. CDR3 DNA sequence: TGCAGCGCCGACACCAGGGGCGTTGCGGACTATGGCTACACCTTC. Its protein product is CSADTRGVADYGYTF.

The CDR3: CASSLGREGGYTF. The CDR3 bases are TGTGCCAGCAGCTTAGGCAGGGAAGGCGGCTACACCTTC. The chain has TRBV13 and TRBJ1-2; possible D gene TRBD1, 5 bases. CDR1 and CDR2 from the germline V gene are PRHDT and FYEKMQ (reference sequence). V dropped 0 bases and J dropped 8 bases, with 10 bases sitting between them. The CDR3 loop spans 13 amino acids.

This clone showed up just a few times. This sequence joins TRBV13 and TRBJ2-3, with D uncertain. The CDR3 has 16 amino acids. V dropped 5 bases and J dropped 0 bases, with 15 bases sitting between them. CDR1 is PRHDT, CDR2 FYEKMQ, per germline (reference sequence). CDR3 sequence reads: CASSPMTDSSTDTQYF. The DNA of the CDR3 is TGTGCCAGCAGCCCCATGACTGACTCTAGCACAGATACGCAGTATTTT.

For this clone: Other DNA sequences in the same sample also yield this CDR3. V gene TRBV9 combines with J gene TRBJ2-2; D remains ambiguous. The CDR3 spans 15 residues. CDR1 is SGDLS, CDR2 YYNGEE, per germline. V lost 0 bases and J lost 0, with 6 bases in between. CDR3 in amino acids: CASSVVSANTGELFF. Here the CDR3 DNA reads TGTGCCAGCAGCGTAGTTTCCGCGAACACCGGGGAGCTGTTTTTT.

In nucleotides, the CDR3 is TGTGCCAGCAGCTTATTTCGCTTGGCAGGGGACTCCTACGAGCAGTACTTC. This sequence encodes CASSLFRLAGDSYEQYF. V usage is TRBV7-8 and J usage is TRBJ2-7; a weak D match, TRBD1 (6 bases). The CDR3 spans 17 residues. Between the trimmed V and J ends, which lost 2 bases and 0 bases, there was a span of 17 bases. Germline assignment: CDR1 SGHVS and CDR2 FQNEAQ.

This clone was seen only a few times. V gene TRBV14 combines with J gene TRBJ1-6; 8 nucleotides align to TRBD1. With 1 base clipped from V and 9 bases from J, the junction kept 8 bases outside the gene matches. The CDR3 is 16 residues long. Germline CDR1 and CDR2: SGHDN and FVKESK. The CDR3: CASSQVPGGVGSPLHF. The CDR3 coding sequence is TGTGCCAGCAGCCAAGTCCCAGGGGGCGTCGGTTCACCCCTCCACTTT. Full variable domain (rest looked up from reference TRBV14 and TRBJ1-6): EAGVTQFPSHSVIEKGQTVTLRCDPISGHDNLYWYRRVMGKEIKFLLHFVKESKQDESGMPNNRFLAERTGGTYSTLKVQPAELEDSGVYFCASSQVPGGVGSPLHFGNGTRLTVT.

This clone was counted only a few times. V is TRBV11-2 and J is TRBJ2-5; 11 bases align to TRBD2. The CDR3 is 16 amino acids. V was clipped by 5 bases and J by 9 bases; unmatched bases: 14. The germline CDR1 and CDR2 sequences are SGHAT and FQNNGV. For the CDR3, the DNA is TGTGCCAGCAGCGCACGACTAGCGGGGATCTTTACGTCCCAGTACTTC. This codes for CASSARLAGIFTSQYF.

This clone was observed a handful of times. The chain recombines TRBV28 with TRBJ2-7, with D perhaps TRBD1 (5 bases). V was shortened by 6 bases and J by 2 bases, with 23 bases between the two germline ends. CDR1 is MDHEN and CDR2 is SYDVKM in the germline V gene. CDR3 length equals 17 residues. The chain's CDR3 is CASSPRFPAGPPYEQYF. The CDR3 DNA follows: TGTGCCAGCAGCCCACGTTTCCCGGCAGGGCCTCCCTACGAGCAGTACTTC. The full variable domain, with the rest looked up from reference TRBV28 and TRBJ2-7, is DVKVTQSSRYLVKRTGEKVFLECVQDMDHENMFWYRQDPGLGLRLIYFSYDVKMKEKGDIPEGYSVSREKKERFSLILESASTNQTSMYLCASSPRFPAGPPYEQYFGPGTRLTVT.